This T cell receptor beta chain came from a study of T cell clonality in common variable immunodeficiency. This clone has at least ten counts. Its target is not known. The read finishes 3 residues shy of the CDR3 end, and the germline J gene is used to complete it. Study results and caveats: Fewer deletions and N-nucleotide insertions were reportedly seen in common variable immunodeficiency TCR beta sequences. Fewer TCRbeta clones were shared among CVID subjects than controls. T cell subpopulation sequencing would be needed to explain CVID clonality.

Repertoires were generated with immunoSEQ multiplex PCR, while TCRdb's copy carries only in-frame clones and drops some. The sample lists about 40,000 clones, none appearing once, the ten largest making up over 2%. CDR1 and CDR2 from the germline V gene are SGHRS and YFSETQ. This CDR3 is built from 13 residues. Trimming removed 0 bases from V and 4 bases from J, with 7 bases in between. The clonotype comes from a person between 18 and 75 years old in good health. Material for sequencing was peripheral blood mononuclear cells. This chain joins TRBV5-1 and TRBJ1-1, with D unclear. Partial CDR3 DNA: TGCGCCAGCAGCTTGGTTTCGGTCACTGAA. This translates into CASSLVSVTE. The full CDR3 is CASSLVSVTEAFF.